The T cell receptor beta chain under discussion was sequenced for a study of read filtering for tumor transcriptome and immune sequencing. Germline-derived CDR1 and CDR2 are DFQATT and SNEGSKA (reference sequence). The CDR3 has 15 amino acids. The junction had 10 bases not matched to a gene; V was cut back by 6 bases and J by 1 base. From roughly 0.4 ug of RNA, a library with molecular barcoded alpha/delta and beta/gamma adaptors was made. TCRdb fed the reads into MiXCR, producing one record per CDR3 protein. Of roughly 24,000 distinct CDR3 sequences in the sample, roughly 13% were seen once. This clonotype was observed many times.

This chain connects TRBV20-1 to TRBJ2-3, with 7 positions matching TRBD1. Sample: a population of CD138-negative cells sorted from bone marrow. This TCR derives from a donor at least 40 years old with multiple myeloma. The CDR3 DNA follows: TGCAGTGCGAGGGGGCCTACGCGGGGCACAGATACGCAGTATTTT. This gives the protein CSARGPTRGTDTQYF.